This T cell receptor beta chain stems from a study of cytomegalovirus exposure and HLA in healthy donors. Study-wide points: Available immune exposure information covered CMV serostatus only. A later analysis reportedly identified an Asian-associated ancestry cluster as carrying fewer N-insertions than the roughly 720-donor mean. It was about 150 TCR beta chains that were listed as cytomegalovirus-associated.

Researchers ran the PCR with 60 Vbeta and 13 Jbeta primers. Assay used: immunoSEQ multiplex PCR; TCRdb lists only in-frame clones, some missing. The table records 150,000 to 200,000 clones, around 68% of them present only once. Notes on this clone: No antigen is known for it. Other DNA sequences in this sample translate to the same CDR3.

With 3 bases clipped from V and 2 bases from J, the junction kept 2 bases outside the gene matches. Germline CDR1 KGHSH, CDR2 LQKENI. This CDR3 contains 15 residues. The chain employs TRBV18 and TRBJ2-7, with 12 nucleotides matching TRBD2. Specimen: PBMCs. The TCR originated in a man in his forties or fifties in good health and CMV-seronegative. CDR3 DNA: TGTGCCAGCTCACCGACTAGCGGGGGACCCTACGAGCAGTACTTC. Translation: CASSPTSGGPYEQYF. The full variable domain, completed using reference TRBV18 and TRBJ2-7, is NAGVMQNPRHLVRRRGQEARLRCSPMKGHSHVYWYRQLPEEGLKFMVYLQKENIIDESGMPKERFSAEFPKEGPSILRIQQVVRGDSAAYFCASSPTSGGPYEQYFGPGTRLTVT.